This T cell receptor beta chain was observed in a study of cytomegalovirus exposure and HLA in healthy donors. Study details: In a later analysis, it was reported that the roughly 130 validation repertoires had been produced on the same platform as the roughly 700 repertoires belonging to the first cohort.

Clones were read by immunoSEQ multiplex PCR, and TCRdb kept only the in-frame ones, dropping some. Among tens of thousands of clones listed, roughly 94% were seen once. With respect to this clone: Its target is unknown.

Findings and caveats of the study: Reports indicated that the classifier achieved high specificity and sensitivity in diagnosing cytomegalovirus status. Usually a TCR sequence was rare, but some public TCRs were found in many donors.

This CDR3 is 14 amino acids long. V lost 1 base, J lost 4 bases, and 3 bases stayed unmatched. The germline V gene encodes CDR1 SEHNR and CDR2 FQNEAQ (reference sequence). Sequences were obtained from PBMCs. The origin of this receptor is a young man in good health and CMV-seropositive. The chain carries TRBV7-9 and TRBJ1-1; TRBD1 agrees at 7 bases. In DNA, the CDR3 is TGTGCCAGCAGCTTAGGCTCAGGGGGCACTGAAGCTTTCTTT. Translating gives CASSLGSGGTEAFF. Together with reference TRBV7-9 and TRBJ1-1, the CDR3 gives the full variable domain: DTGVSQNPRHKITKRGQNVTFRCDPISEHNRLYWYRQTLGQGPEFLTYFQNEAQLEKSRLLSDRFSAERPKGSFSTLEIQRTEQGDSAMYLCASSLGSGGTEAFFGQGTRLTVV.